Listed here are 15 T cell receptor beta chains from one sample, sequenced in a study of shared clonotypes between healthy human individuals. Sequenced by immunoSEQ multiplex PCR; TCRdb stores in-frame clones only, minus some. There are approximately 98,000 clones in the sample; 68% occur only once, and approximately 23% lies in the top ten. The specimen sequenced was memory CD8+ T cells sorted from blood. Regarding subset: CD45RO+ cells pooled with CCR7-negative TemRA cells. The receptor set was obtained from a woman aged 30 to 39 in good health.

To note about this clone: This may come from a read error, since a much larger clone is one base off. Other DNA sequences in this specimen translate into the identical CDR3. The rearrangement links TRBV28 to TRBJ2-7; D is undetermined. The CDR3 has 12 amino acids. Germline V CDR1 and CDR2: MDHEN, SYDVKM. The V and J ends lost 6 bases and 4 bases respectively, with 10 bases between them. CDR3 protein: CASSLGGYEQYF. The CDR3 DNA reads TGTGCCAGCAGCTTAGGCGGATACGAGCAGTACTTC.

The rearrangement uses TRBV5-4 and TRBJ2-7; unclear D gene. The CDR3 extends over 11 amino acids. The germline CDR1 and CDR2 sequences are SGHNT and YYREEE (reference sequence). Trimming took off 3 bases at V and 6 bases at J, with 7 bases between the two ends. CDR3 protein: CASSSLSEQYF. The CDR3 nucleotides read TGTGCCAGCAGCTCCCTCTCCGAGCAGTACTTC.

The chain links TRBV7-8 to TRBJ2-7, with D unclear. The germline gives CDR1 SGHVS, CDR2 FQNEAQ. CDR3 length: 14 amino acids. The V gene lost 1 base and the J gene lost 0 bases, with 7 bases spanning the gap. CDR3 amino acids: CASSLVGSSYEQYF. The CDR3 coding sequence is TGTGCCAGCAGCTTAGTGGGTAGCTCCTACGAGCAGTACTTC.

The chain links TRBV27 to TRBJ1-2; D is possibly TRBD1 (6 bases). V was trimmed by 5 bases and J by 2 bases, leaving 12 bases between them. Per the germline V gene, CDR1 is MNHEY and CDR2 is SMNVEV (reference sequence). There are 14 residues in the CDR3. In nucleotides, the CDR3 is TGTGCCAGCAGTCACGGGGGGGCAAACTATGGCTACACCTTC. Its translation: CASSHGGANYGYTF.

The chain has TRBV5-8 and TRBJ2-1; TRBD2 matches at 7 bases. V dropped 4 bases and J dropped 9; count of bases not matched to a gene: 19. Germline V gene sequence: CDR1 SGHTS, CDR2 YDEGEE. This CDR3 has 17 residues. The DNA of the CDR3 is TGTGCCAGCAGCCAAGATCAGAGCGGGGCCCCATCGTCTGAGCAGTTCTTC. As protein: CASSQDQSGAPSSEQFF.

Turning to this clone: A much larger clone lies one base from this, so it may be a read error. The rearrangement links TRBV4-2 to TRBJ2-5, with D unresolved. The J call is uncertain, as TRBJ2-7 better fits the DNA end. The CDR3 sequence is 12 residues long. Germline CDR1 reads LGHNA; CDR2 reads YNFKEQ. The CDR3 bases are TGTGCCAGCAGCTTAGGCGGATACGAGCAGTACTTC. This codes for CASSLGGYEQYF.

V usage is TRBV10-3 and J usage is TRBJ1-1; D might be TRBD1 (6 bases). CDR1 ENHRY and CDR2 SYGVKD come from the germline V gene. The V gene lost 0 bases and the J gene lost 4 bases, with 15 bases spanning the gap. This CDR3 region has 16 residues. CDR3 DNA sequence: TGTGCCATCAGTGAGTCCCTGTGGGGGGGCACCACTGAAGCTTTCTTT. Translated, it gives CAISESLWGGTTEAFF.

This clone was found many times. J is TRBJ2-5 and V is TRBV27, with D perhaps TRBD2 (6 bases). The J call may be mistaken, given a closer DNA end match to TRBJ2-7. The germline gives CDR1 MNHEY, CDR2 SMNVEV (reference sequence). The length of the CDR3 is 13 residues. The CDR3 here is CASSVSGPYEQYF. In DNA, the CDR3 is TGTGCCAGCAGTGTTAGCGGACCCTACGAGCAGTACTTC.

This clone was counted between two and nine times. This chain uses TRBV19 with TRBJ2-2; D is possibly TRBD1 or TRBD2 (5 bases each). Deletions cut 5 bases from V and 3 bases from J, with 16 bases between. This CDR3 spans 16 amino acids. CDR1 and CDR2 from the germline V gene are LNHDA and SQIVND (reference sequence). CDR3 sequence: CASSGWAGSYTGELFF. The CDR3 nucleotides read TGTGCCAGTAGTGGGTGGGCAGGGAGTTACACCGGGGAGCTGTTTTTT.

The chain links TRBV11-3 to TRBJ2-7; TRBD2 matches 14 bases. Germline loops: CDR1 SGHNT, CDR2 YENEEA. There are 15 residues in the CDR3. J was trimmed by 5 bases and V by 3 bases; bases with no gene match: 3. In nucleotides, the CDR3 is TGTGCCAGCAGCTTGGGGACTAGCGGGAGCCACGAGCAGTACTTC. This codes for CASSLGTSGSHEQYF.

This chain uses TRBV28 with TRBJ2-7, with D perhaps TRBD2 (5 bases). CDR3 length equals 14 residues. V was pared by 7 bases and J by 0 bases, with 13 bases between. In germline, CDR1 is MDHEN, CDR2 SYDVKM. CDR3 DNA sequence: TGTGCCAGCACCGGCGGGCGATCCTCCTACGAGCAGTACTTC. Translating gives CASTGGRSSYEQYF.

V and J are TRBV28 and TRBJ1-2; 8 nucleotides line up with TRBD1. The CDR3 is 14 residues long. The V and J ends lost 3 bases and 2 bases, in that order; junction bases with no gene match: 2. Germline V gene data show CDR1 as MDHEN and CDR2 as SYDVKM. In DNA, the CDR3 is TGTGCCAGCAGTTTCGGGACAGGAAACTATGGCTACACCTTC. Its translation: CASSFGTGNYGYTF.

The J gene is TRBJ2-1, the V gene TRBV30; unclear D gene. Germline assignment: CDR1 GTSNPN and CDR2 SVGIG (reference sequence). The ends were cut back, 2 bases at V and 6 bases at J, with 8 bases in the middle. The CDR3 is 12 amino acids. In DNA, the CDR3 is TGTGCCTGGAGTAGTCTACCCAATGAGCAGTTCTTC. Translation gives CAWSSLPNEQFF.

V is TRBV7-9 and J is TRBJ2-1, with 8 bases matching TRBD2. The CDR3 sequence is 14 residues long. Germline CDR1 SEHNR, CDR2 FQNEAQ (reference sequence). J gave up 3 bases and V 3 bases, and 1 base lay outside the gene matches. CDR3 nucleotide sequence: TGTGCCAGCAGCTTCAGCGGGAGCTACAATGAGCAGTTCTTC. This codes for CASSFSGSYNEQFF.

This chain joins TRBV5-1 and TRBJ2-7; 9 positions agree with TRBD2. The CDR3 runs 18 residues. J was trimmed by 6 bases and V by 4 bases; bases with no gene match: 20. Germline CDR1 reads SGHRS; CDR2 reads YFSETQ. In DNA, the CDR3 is TGCGCCAGCAGCGGGGGAGTATTAGCGGGAGAGAGGTCTGGCGAGCAGTACTTC. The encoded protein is CASSGGVLAGERSGEQYF.